One and the same sample provided the 17 T cell receptor beta chains below, sequenced in a study of blood T cell repertoires in COVID-19. The repertoire was sequenced with immunoSEQ multiplex PCR; TCRdb's copy has only in-frame clones and lacks some. The sample includes 250,000 or so clones, 89% of them seen just once. Sequencing was done on a sample of peripheral blood. These receptors originate from a woman in her thirties or forties who had recovered from COVID-19.

The CDR3 is CASSQTDIEQFF. The CDR3 nucleotides read TGTGCCAGCAGCCAAACTGATATTGAGCAGTTCTTC. The chain recombines TRBV3-1 (or the pseudogene TRBV3-2) with TRBJ2-1; no clear D. Trimming removed 2 bases from V and 9 bases from J, with 8 bases in between. The CDR3 totals 12 residues. CDR1 and CDR2 from the germline V gene are LGHDT and YNNKEL (reference sequence).

V and J are TRBV19 and TRBJ1-2, with 8 bases identical to TRBD1. Trimming at V came to 9 bases and at J to 3 bases, leaving 12 bases not matched to a gene. The CDR3 runs to 15 residues. The germline V gene encodes CDR1 LNHDA and CDR2 SQIVND (reference sequence). This chain's CDR3 is CASHSRQGAHYGYTF. DNA for the CDR3: TGTGCCAGCCACTCGCGGCAGGGGGCACACTATGGCTACACCTTC.

This clone has just one count. The chain has TRBV9 and TRBJ2-3; 12 bases line up with TRBD2. The CDR3 has 15 residues. The junction had 0 bases not matched to a gene; V was cut back by 3 bases and J by 1 base. Germline V gives CDR1 SGDLS, CDR2 YYNGEE. The CDR3 DNA reads TGTGCCAGCAGCGCTAGCGGGAGGGGCACAGATACGCAGTATTTT. Protein sequence: CASSASGRGTDTQYF.

The chain uses TRBV5-1 and TRBJ1-4; D remains unclear. The V and J ends lost 5 bases and 7 bases respectively, with 15 bases between them. This CDR3 is 14 amino acids long. CDR1 is SGHRS, CDR2 YFSETQ, per germline. CDR3: CASRLTTGGEKLFF. For the CDR3, the DNA is TGCGCCAGCAGACTGACCACCGGCGGTGAAAAACTGTTTTTT.

The CDR3 region has the DNA TGTGCCAGCAGCCGGGACAGGCTTCGCGAGCAGTACTTC. Translating it yields CASSRDRLREQYF. The chain employs TRBV7-8 and TRBJ2-7; 8 bases line up with TRBD1. CDR3 length: 13 amino acids. Per the germline V gene, CDR1 is SGHVS and CDR2 is FQNEAQ. V lost 5 bases and J lost 6; bases outside the gene matches: 6.

The rearrangement links TRBV11-2 to TRBJ1-4; D perhaps matches TRBD1 (5 bases). CDR1 and CDR2 (germline): SGHAT, FQNNGV. The CDR3 covers 17 residues. V was shortened by 5 bases and J by 4 bases, with 20 bases between the two germline ends. The CDR3 loop is CASSPQDRQSRNEKLFF. DNA of the CDR3: TGTGCCAGCAGCCCCCAAGATCGACAGTCTCGTAATGAAAAACTGTTTTTT.

V usage is TRBV28 and J usage is TRBJ2-7; 9 bases are a match to TRBD1. This CDR3 region has 16 residues. Trimming cost V 1 base and J 4 bases; bases outside gene matches: 8. Germline CDR1 is MDHEN and CDR2 is SYDVKM. The CDR3 loop is CASSLFGYGTGYEQYF. The DNA for the CDR3 is TGTGCCAGCAGTTTATTTGGGTACGGGACAGGGTACGAGCAGTACTTC.

This chain links TRBV7-8 with TRBJ2-5; D might be TRBD2 (5 bases). From germline, CDR1 is SGHVS and CDR2 FQNEAQ. The CDR3 consists of 15 residues. Trimming left V 3 bases short and J 4 bases short, with 15 bases between. CDR3 coding DNA: TGTGCCAGCAGCTTGGGTGACTATTGGCTAGAGACCCAGTACTTC. This gives the protein CASSLGDYWLETQYF.

The CDR3 protein is CASSLAGERAYEQYF. In nucleotides, the CDR3 is TGTGCCAGCAGCTTAGCTGGGGAGAGGGCCTACGAGCAGTACTTC. This chain joins TRBV7-9 and TRBJ2-7, with TRBD2 as a possible D gene (5 bases). Germline values: CDR1 SEHNR, CDR2 FQNEAQ (reference sequence). V was cut by 0 bases and J by 2 bases, with 11 bases left in between. This CDR3 is 15 amino acids long.

This chain connects TRBV27 to TRBJ1-2; TRBD1 matches 9 bases. The junction had 7 bases not matched to a gene; V was cut back by 6 bases and J by 8 bases. This CDR3 contains 13 residues. Germline values: CDR1 MNHEY, CDR2 SMNVEV (reference sequence). Here the CDR3 reads CASRAGTGLGYTF. DNA of the CDR3: TGTGCCAGCAGAGCTGGGACAGGGCTAGGCTACACCTTC.

The V gene is TRBV6-2 or TRBV6-3, the J gene TRBJ2-1, with a tentative D call TRBD2 (5 bases). CDR3 size: 16 residues. Germline assignment: CDR1 MNHEY and CDR2 SVGEGT. The ends were cut back, 2 bases at V and 4 bases at J, with 15 bases in the middle. CDR3 in amino acids: CASSYPAEKGYNEQFF. DNA of the CDR3: TGTGCCAGCAGTTACCCAGCGGAAAAGGGTTACAATGAGCAGTTCTTC.

In DNA, the CDR3 is TGTGCCAGCAGCAAGGGACAGCACTATGGCTACACCTTC. This codes for CASSKGQHYGYTF. This chain links TRBV7-3 with TRBJ1-2; 7 bases fit TRBD1. This CDR3 spans 13 amino acids. Trimming cost V 5 bases and J 3 bases; bases outside gene matches: 3. The V gene's germline CDR1 is SGHTA and CDR2 FQGTGA.

J is TRBJ2-5 and V is TRBV11-3; tentatively, D is TRBD1 (5 bases). Looked up from germline, CDR1 is SGHNT and CDR2 is YENEEA. This CDR3 has 15 residues. Trimming removed 0 bases from V and 1 base from J, with 9 bases in between. The CDR3 DNA sequence: TGTGCCAGCAGCTTAGAACAGGCGCTCCAAGAGACCCAGTACTTC. Protein product: CASSLEQALQETQYF.

This chain links TRBV23-1 with TRBJ2-2; 8 bases match TRBD1. TRBV23-1 is flagged as an ORF with uncertain function. J was trimmed by 7 bases and V by 6 bases; bases with no gene match: 16. The CDR3 is 17 amino acids. DNA of the CDR3: TGCGCCAGCAGACCAGGAGGACAGGGCGACGGGGGCGGGGAGCTGTTTTTT. This gives the protein CASRPGGQGDGGGELFF.

This clone was seen more than once but under ten times. The CDR3 here is CASSASYEQYF. CDR3 DNA sequence: TGTGCCAGCAGTGCCAGCTACGAGCAGTACTTC. The V and J genes are TRBV2 and TRBJ2-7; D is unresolved. CDR1 is SNHLY and CDR2 is FYNNEI in the germline V gene. V gave up 4 bases and J gave up 3 bases, with 4 bases separating them. CDR3 size: 11 residues.

The CDR3 spells CASTSTGARGPYNEQFF. The CDR3 DNA sequence: TGTGCCAGTACCTCGACGGGCGCTAGGGGCCCCTACAATGAGCAGTTCTTC. This sequence joins TRBV19 and TRBJ2-1; D may be TRBD1 (5 bases). The CDR3 spans 17 residues. The germline V gene has CDR1 LNHDA and CDR2 SQIVND (reference sequence). Deletions cut 7 bases from V and 2 bases from J, with 21 bases between. Supplemented by reference TRBV19 and TRBJ2-1, the full variable domain reads DGGITQSPKYLFRKEGQNVTLSCEQNLNHDAMYWYRQDPGQGLRLIYYSQIVNDFQKGDIAEGYSVSREKKESFPLTVTSAQKNPTAFYLCASTSTGARGPYNEQFFGPGTRLTVL.

The rearrangement uses TRBV2 and TRBJ1-4; 8 positions match TRBD1. The germline V gene has CDR1 SNHLY and CDR2 FYNNEI. V was pared by 5 bases and J by 3 bases, with 2 bases of the junction left unmatched. CDR3 length: 14 amino acids. CDR3 amino acids: CASSSGQANEKLFF. As DNA, the CDR3 is TGTGCCAGCAGTTCGGGACAGGCTAATGAAAAACTGTTTTTT.